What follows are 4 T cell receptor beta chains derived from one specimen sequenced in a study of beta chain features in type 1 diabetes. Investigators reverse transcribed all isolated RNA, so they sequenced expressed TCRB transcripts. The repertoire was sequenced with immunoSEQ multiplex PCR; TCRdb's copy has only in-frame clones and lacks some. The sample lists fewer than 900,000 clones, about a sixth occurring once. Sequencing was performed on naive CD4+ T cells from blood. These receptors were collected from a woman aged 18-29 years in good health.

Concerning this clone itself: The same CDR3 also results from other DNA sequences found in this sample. CDR3 DNA sequence: TGTGCCAGCAGCTTAGTAGCGGGAGGAGAGACCCAGTACTTC. Translating gives CASSLVAGGETQYF. The chain combines TRBV7-9 with TRBJ2-5, with 10 bases matching TRBD2. V trimming: 1 base; J trimming: 4 bases; junction bases outside the gene matches: 0. Germline CDR1 is SEHNR and CDR2 is FQNEAQ (reference sequence). The CDR3 has 14 amino acids.

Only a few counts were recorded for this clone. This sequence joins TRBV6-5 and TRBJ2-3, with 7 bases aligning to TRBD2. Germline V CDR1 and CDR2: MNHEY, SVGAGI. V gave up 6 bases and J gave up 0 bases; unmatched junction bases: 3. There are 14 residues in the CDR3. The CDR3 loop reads CASRMGGSTDTQYF. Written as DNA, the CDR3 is TGTGCCAGCAGGATGGGGGGGAGCACAGATACGCAGTATTTT.

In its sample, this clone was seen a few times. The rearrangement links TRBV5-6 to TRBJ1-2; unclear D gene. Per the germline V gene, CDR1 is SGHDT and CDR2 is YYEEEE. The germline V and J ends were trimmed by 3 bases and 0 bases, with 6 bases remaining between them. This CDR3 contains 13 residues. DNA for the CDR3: TGTGCCAGCAGCTCTAGTCCTAACTATGGCTACACCTTC. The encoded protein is CASSSSPNYGYTF.

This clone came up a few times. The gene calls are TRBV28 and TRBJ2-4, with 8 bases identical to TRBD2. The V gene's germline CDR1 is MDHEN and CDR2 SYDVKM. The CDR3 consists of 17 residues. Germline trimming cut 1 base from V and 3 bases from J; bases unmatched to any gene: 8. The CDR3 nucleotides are TGTGCCAGCAGTTTATCGTCAGCGGGAGATCTCAAAAACATTCAGTACTTC. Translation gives CASSLSSAGDLKNIQYF.